Shown below are 30 T cell receptor beta chains from a single sample sequenced in a study of shared clonotypes between healthy human individuals. The naive CD8 population came from CD45RO-negative cells selected for CCR7, without terminally differentiated effector memory CD45RA+ cells. The protocol was immunoSEQ multiplex PCR, while the TCRdb copy is restricted to in-frame clones and leaves out a portion. The sample shows about 2 million clones, approximately 95% of them seen only once. The sequenced material came from naive CD8+ T cells sorted from blood. These receptors were taken from a man aged 18 to 30 in good health.

There are a few counts of this clone. V and J are TRBV30 and TRBJ1-1; no clear D gene. CDR3 size: 12 residues. Germline V lookup: CDR1 GTSNPN, CDR2 SVGIG (reference sequence). CDR3 DNA sequence: TGTGCGGTAGTGGGGTTCAACACTGAAGCTTTCTTT. Its translation is CAVVGFNTEAFF. Full variable domain (missing parts from reference TRBV30 and TRBJ1-1): SQTIHQWPATLVQPVGSPLSLECTVEGTSNPNLYWYRQAAGRGLQLLFYSVGIGQISSEVPQNLSASRPQDRQFILSSKKLLLSDSGFYLCAVVGFNTEAFFGQGTRLTVV.

The rearrangement links TRBV7-6 to TRBJ2-1; TRBD2 agrees at 13 bases. Trimming cost V 5 bases and J 4 bases; bases outside gene matches: 11. The germline V gene encodes CDR1 SGHVS and CDR2 FNYEAQ. The CDR3 spans 18 residues. CDR3 nucleotides: TGTGCCAGCAGCCCAGGACTAGCGGGAGTCACGGCTTACAATGAGCAGTTCTTC. As protein: CASSPGLAGVTAYNEQFF.

The V and J genes are TRBV25-1 and TRBJ2-3; D call uncertain. This CDR3 spans 13 amino acids. V was trimmed by 2 bases and J by 2 bases, leaving 5 bases between them. CDR1 is MGHDK, CDR2 SYGVNS, per germline. CDR3 region: CASSEDATDTQYF. DNA for the CDR3: TGTGCCAGCAGTGAAGATGCCACAGATACGCAGTATTTT.

The chain links TRBV7-2 to TRBJ1-1; TRBD1 matches at 7 bases. Germline trimming cut 1 base from V and 1 base from J; bases unmatched to any gene: 9. Per germline, CDR1 SGHTA and CDR2 FQGNSA. CDR3 length: 17 amino acids. The chain's CDR3 is CASSLETGLGTNTEAFF. The CDR3 DNA reads TGTGCCAGCAGCTTAGAGACAGGGTTGGGGACGAACACTGAAGCTTTCTTT.

This sequence joins TRBV13 and TRBJ2-7, with D perhaps TRBD1 (6 bases). CDR3 size: 15 residues. Germline V gives CDR1 PRHDT, CDR2 FYEKMQ (reference sequence). Between the trimmed V and J ends, which lost 0 bases and 5 bases, there was a span of 14 bases. The CDR3 DNA reads as TGTGCCAGCAGCTTAGGCCAGGGGTATAGGGACGAGCAGTACTTC. Its translation: CASSLGQGYRDEQYF.

The CDR3, as DNA: TGTGCCAGCAGTCGGGGCCCCTCCTACAATGAGCAGTTCTTC. This gives the protein CASSRGPSYNEQFF. The V call is TRBV6-1, the J call TRBJ2-1; either TRBD1 or TRBD2 may fit D (5 bases each). CDR3 length: 14 residues. V lost 5 bases to trimming and J lost 0 bases, with 8 bases between them. CDR1 is MNHNS and CDR2 is SASEGT in the germline V gene.

This clone has a single count. The sample contains more than one DNA sequence encoding this CDR3. The chain combines TRBV27 with TRBJ2-7; D possibly corresponds to TRBD1 (5 bases). In germline, CDR1 is MNHEY, CDR2 SMNVEV (reference sequence). This CDR3 is built from 13 residues. V gave up 3 bases and J gave up 4 bases, with 10 bases separating them. The chain's CDR3 is CASSLQGQYEQYF. The CDR3 nucleotides are TGTGCCAGCAGTTTGCAGGGTCAATACGAGCAGTACTTC.

CDR3 in DNA: TGTGCCAGCAGTTACAGGGTTGGCTCACCCCTCCACTTT. Amino acid sequence: CASSYRVGSPLHF. V usage is TRBV27 and J usage is TRBJ1-6, with D perhaps TRBD1 (6 bases). This CDR3 spans 13 amino acids. Germline values: CDR1 MNHEY, CDR2 SMNVEV (reference sequence). The germline V and J ends were trimmed by 4 bases and 10 bases, with 11 bases remaining between them.

CDR3 sequence reads: CASTDRVGTEAFF. The CDR3, as DNA: TGTGCCAGTACAGACAGGGTGGGCACTGAAGCTTTCTTT. This chain uses TRBV19 with TRBJ1-1; 7 positions match TRBD1. The CDR3 totals 13 residues. V trimming: 7 bases; J trimming: 4 bases; junction bases outside the gene matches: 6. The germline gives CDR1 LNHDA, CDR2 SQIVND (reference sequence).

As DNA, the CDR3 is TGTGCCAGCAGCGTAGTACCCTCCGGGACGGCGGATGCTAATGAAAAACTGTTTTTT. Translated: CASSVVPSGTADANEKLFF. The rearrangement uses TRBV11-2 and TRBJ1-4, with D tentatively TRBD1 (5 bases). This CDR3 is 19 amino acids long. Trimming left V 5 bases short and J 3 bases short, with 25 bases between. Germline values: CDR1 SGHAT, CDR2 FQNNGV.

This clone was seen once. This sequence joins TRBV6-5 and TRBJ1-3; D gene unclear. The V and J ends lost 5 bases and 0 bases respectively, with 11 bases between them. CDR3 length: 15 residues. Per germline, CDR1 MNHEY and CDR2 SVGAGI. DNA of the CDR3: TGTGCCAGCAGTGTACAGCCCTCCTCTGGAAACACCATATATTTT. Amino acid sequence: CASSVQPSSGNTIYF.

The chain carries TRBV29-1 and TRBJ1-2; 9 bases are a match to TRBD1. This CDR3 comprises 13 residues. Trimming took 2 bases from V and 3 from J; bases not matched to a gene: 1. Germline V gene lookup returns CDR1 SQVTM and CDR2 ANQGSEA. The CDR3 bases are TGCAGCGTTGAAAGGGACAGGGACTATGGCTACACCTTC. Translated, it gives CSVERDRDYGYTF.

The rearrangement joins TRBV27 to TRBJ1-1; D uncertain. The CDR3 spans 16 residues. V shed 2 bases and J shed 0 bases, with 13 bases lying between them. Germline V CDR1 and CDR2: MNHEY, SMNVEV (reference sequence). The DNA of the CDR3 is TGTGCCAGCAGTTTAGGGCCGATGAGGGTGAACACTGAAGCTTTCTTT. It encodes CASSLGPMRVNTEAFF.

This chain connects TRBV5-4 to TRBJ2-4; 8 nucleotides agree with TRBD1. Germline lookup yields CDR1 SGHNT and CDR2 YYREEE (reference sequence). With 0 bases clipped from V and 1 base from J, the junction kept 6 bases outside the gene matches. This CDR3 spans 17 amino acids. The CDR3 DNA sequence: TGTGCCAGCAGCTTGGGGCAGCGACAGGGGGCCAAAAACATTCAGTACTTC. Amino acids: CASSLGQRQGAKNIQYF.

CDR3 nucleotide sequence: TGTGCCAGCAGCGTATTTTTTCTGGAGGGTGAGGCTGAAGCTTTCTTT. Its translation is CASSVFFLEGEAEAFF. The V call is TRBV9, the J call TRBJ1-1, with D unresolved. V was clipped by 1 base and J by 6 bases, with 19 bases between them. CDR3 length: 16 amino acids. Germline lookup yields CDR1 SGDLS and CDR2 YYNGEE.

This sequence joins TRBV27 and TRBJ2-5; unclear D gene. The CDR3 extends over 15 amino acids. In germline, CDR1 is MNHEY, CDR2 SMNVEV (reference sequence). Trimming left V 6 bases short and J 4 bases short, with 18 bases between. This chain's CDR3 is CASSGNWGTGETQYF. CDR3 in DNA: TGTGCCAGCAGCGGTAATTGGGGTACTGGAGAGACCCAGTACTTC.

The rearrangement joins TRBV5-1 to TRBJ2-3; D is tentatively TRBD1 or TRBD2 (5 bases each). V dropped 4 bases and J dropped 1 base, with 13 bases sitting between them. This CDR3 is 15 amino acids long. Germline CDR1 and CDR2: SGHRS and YFSETQ. The CDR3 nucleotides are TGCGCCAGCAGCCTCCGGGACGGGGGCACAGATACGCAGTATTTT. Encoded protein: CASSLRDGGTDTQYF.

V usage is TRBV27 and J usage is TRBJ2-5; no definite D call. The CDR3 is 15 residues long. Per the germline V gene, CDR1 is MNHEY and CDR2 is SMNVEV (reference sequence). The V and J ends lost 3 bases and 4 bases respectively, with 15 bases between them. Here the CDR3 reads CASSFGLTYGETQYF. CDR3 bases: TGTGCCAGCAGTTTCGGGCTAACCTACGGAGAGACCCAGTACTTC.

The genes are TRBV6-1 and TRBJ2-3; D gene unclear. This CDR3 region has 15 residues. Trimming removed 4 bases from V and 6 bases from J, with 17 bases in between. Germline V gives CDR1 MNHNS, CDR2 SASEGT. The CDR3 reads CASSAMDGHGDTQYF. The CDR3 DNA follows: TGTGCCAGCAGTGCAATGGACGGCCATGGCGATACGCAGTATTTT.

The J gene is TRBJ2-5, the V gene TRBV7-6; no reliable D call. Germline V gene sequence: CDR1 SGHVS, CDR2 FNYEAQ. Trimming pared 0 bases from V and 4 bases from J, leaving 6 bases between. This CDR3 region has 13 residues. CDR3 coding DNA: TGTGCCAGCAGCTTAGCCCCAGGAGAGACCCAGTACTTC. Protein sequence: CASSLAPGETQYF.

V is TRBV5-8 and J is TRBJ1-2, with D tentatively TRBD1 (5 bases). V was clipped by 0 bases and J by 0 bases, with 12 bases between them. The CDR3 contains 16 residues. Germline CDR1 and CDR2: SGHTS and YDEGEE. CDR3 protein: CASSLGASGTNYGYTF. The CDR3 region has the DNA TGTGCCAGCAGCTTGGGGGCCTCAGGGACTAACTATGGCTACACCTTC. The whole variable domain, remainder taken from reference TRBV5-8 and TRBJ1-2, is EAGVTQSPTHLIKTRGQQATLRCSPISGHTSVYWYQQALGLGLQFLLWYDEGEERNRGNFPPRFSGRQFPNYSSELNVNALELEDSALYLCASSLGASGTNYGYTFGSGTRLTVV.

CDR3 sequence: CASSPGQASSYEQYF. CDR3 in DNA: TGTGCCAGCAGTCCCGGACAGGCAAGCTCCTACGAGCAGTACTTC. The gene calls are TRBV27 and TRBJ2-7, with 7 bases aligning to TRBD1. V lost 5 bases to trimming and J lost 0 bases; unmatched junction nucleotides: 7. The CDR3 length is 15 residues. Germline lookup yields CDR1 MNHEY and CDR2 SMNVEV (reference sequence).

The CDR3 DNA follows: TGTGCCAGCAGTTTTTGGGCCAAGGAAGCGCGCTCCTACGAGCAGTACTTC. It is translated as CASSFWAKEARSYEQYF. The rearrangement joins TRBV28 to TRBJ2-7; unclear D gene. This CDR3 is built from 17 residues. Germline CDR1 MDHEN, CDR2 SYDVKM. V was cut by 3 bases and J by 0 bases, with 18 bases left in between.

The chain uses TRBV19 and TRBJ2-7; D gene uncertain. The CDR3 covers 14 residues. The ends were cut back, 8 bases at V and 0 bases at J, with 14 bases in the middle. CDR1 LNHDA and CDR2 SQIVND come from the germline V gene (reference sequence). The CDR3 region is CASPGRNRSYEQYF. Here the CDR3 DNA reads TGTGCCAGTCCAGGCCGGAACCGCTCCTACGAGCAGTACTTC.

The rearrangement joins TRBV18 to TRBJ2-2; D call uncertain. Germline CDR1 reads KGHSH; CDR2 reads LQKENI. The CDR3 contains 14 residues. Trimming took off 0 bases at V and 3 bases at J, with 5 bases between the two ends. The DNA of the CDR3 is TGTGCCAGCTCACCACCACACCACACCGGGGAGCTGTTTTTT. Translation gives CASSPPHHTGELFF.

V gene TRBV27 combines with J gene TRBJ2-3, with 8 bases aligning to TRBD2. The trim removed 4 bases at V and 1 base at J, leaving 7 bases unmatched. The CDR3 loop spans 16 amino acids. Germline CDR1 reads MNHEY; CDR2 reads SMNVEV (reference sequence). The CDR3 DNA sequence: TGTGCCAGCAGTTGGTCAAGCGGGGGAGGCACAGATACGCAGTATTTT. It translates to CASSWSSGGGTDTQYF.

The chain carries TRBV2 and TRBJ2-7; 7 bases agree with TRBD2. This CDR3 is 14 amino acids long. The V gene end was trimmed by 6 bases and the J gene end by 2 bases; junction bases not matched to a gene: 7. The germline CDR1 and CDR2 sequences are SNHLY and FYNNEI. CDR3 DNA sequence: TGTGCCAGCAGGGCCACTAGCGCCGCCTACGAGCAGTACTTC. Translated: CASRATSAAYEQYF.

As regards this clone: One junction end does not reproduce the germline sequence, and a read error may be involved. The chain couples TRBV6-1 to TRBJ1-2; D ambiguous. Per the germline V gene, CDR1 is MNHNS and CDR2 is SASEGT. The CDR3 covers 10 residues. CDR3 sequence: CAGSTSTHLF. CDR3 nucleotides: TGTGCCGGCAGTACCTCTACCCATTTATTC.

The CDR3 nucleotides read TGTGCCAGCAGTTTAATAGGATTAGCTGAGACCCAGTACTTC. Translated, it gives CASSLIGLAETQYF. The genes are TRBV28 and TRBJ2-5, with D unresolved. The ends were cut back, 2 bases at V and 5 bases at J, with 12 bases in the middle. The CDR3 runs to 14 residues. CDR1 and CDR2 from the germline V gene are MDHEN and SYDVKM.

The V and J genes are TRBV6-1 and TRBJ2-3; D is perhaps TRBD1 (5 bases). The CDR3 contains 14 residues. CDR1 MNHNS and CDR2 SASEGT come from the germline V gene. V shed 4 bases and J shed 0 bases, with 8 bases lying between them. DNA for the CDR3: TGTGCCAGCAGTGGGGGCGCTAGCACAGATACGCAGTATTTT. Residues: CASSGGASTDTQYF.